The TCR beta chain under discussion was sequenced for a study of shared clonotypes between healthy human individuals. Sequencing was at deep level. TCRdb's table, derived via immunoSEQ multiplex PCR, lists solely in-frame clones and lacks some. The repertoire holds about 680,000 clones, with 92% as singletons. The CDR3 covers 13 residues. Between the trimmed V and J ends, which lost 2 bases and 4 bases, there was a span of 8 bases. Germline CDR1 is MNHEY and CDR2 is SMNVEV (reference sequence). CD45RO-negative cells were positively selected for CCR7, leaving out terminally differentiated effector memory CD45RA+ cells.

This chain joins TRBV27 and TRBJ1-2; D is ambiguous. The specimen was naive CD8+ T cells sorted from blood. The clonotype was recovered from a man between 25 and 39 years old in good health. The CDR3 DNA follows: TGTGCCAGCAGTTTACGTGCGGTCTATGGCTACACCTTC. Translation gives CASSLRAVYGYTF.